This T cell receptor beta chain stems from a study of STAT5B mutations in CD4+ large granular lymphocyte leukemia. About this clone itself: Its antigen is still unknown.

General study points: 8/27 top patient clones versus 2/35 control clones were TRBV06-family. No patients shared main leukemic clonotypes, though roughly 25% appeared at low frequency elsewhere.

Controls came from buffy coats of healthy blood donors. The authors' processing: Productive clonotypes were detectable down to 2.59 x 10-5 frequency. The table came from immunoSEQ multiplex PCR; TCRdb's copy has only in-frame clones and leaves some out. The V and J calls and clone size come from that table; D and trimming were worked out from the DNA. The repertoire consists of about 38,000 clones, with 70% to 80% occurring once and the leading ten covering around 0.5%. V lost 4 bases to trimming and J lost 5 bases; unmatched junction nucleotides: 9. The CDR3 sequence is 15 residues long. Germline V CDR1 and CDR2: SGHRS, YFSETQ.

The sequence was collected from a human donor in good health. Sequencing used CD4+ T cells from blood buffy coats. The rearrangement links TRBV5-1 to TRBJ2-1; 7 bases align to TRBD1. CDR3 sequence (DNA): TGCGCCAGCAGCGCAGCCCTGGGACAGCACAATGAGCAGTTCTTC. It codes for CASSAALGQHNEQFF.